Presented here are 30 T cell receptor beta chains from one specimen sequenced in a study of neurological immune-mediated disorders. TCRdb processed the 5' RACE reads anew with MiXCR; each CDR3 protein has one entry. The data contain 45,000 or so distinct CDR3 sequences, under 3.5% of them singletons. Sequencing used PBMCs. These receptor sequences come from a woman in her fifties or sixties with multiple sclerosis.

This clonotype has ten or more counts. The J gene is TRBJ1-6, the V gene TRBV6-5; 7 bases fit TRBD1. The CDR3 is 14 amino acids. Germline trimming cut 6 bases from V and 7 bases from J; bases unmatched to any gene: 6. Germline-derived CDR1 and CDR2 are MNHEY and SVGAGI. The DNA for the CDR3 is TGTGCCAGCAGGCAGACAGGGAGGAATTCACCCCTCCACTTT. It is translated as CASRQTGRNSPLHF.

This clonotype was detected ten times or more. V and J are TRBV20-1 and TRBJ2-1, with a possible D match to TRBD2 (6 bases). CDR1 is DFQATT, CDR2 SNEGSKA, per germline (reference sequence). The CDR3 has 13 residues. V lost 3 bases, J lost 0 bases, and 6 bases lay in between. CDR3 sequence: CSASGSSYNEQFF. The CDR3 nucleotides are TGCAGTGCTAGCGGGAGCTCCTACAATGAGCAGTTCTTC.

The sample holds many counts of this clonotype. The V gene is TRBV6-5, the J gene TRBJ2-5; 11 positions agree with TRBD1. Losses at the gene ends were 2 bases for V and 5 bases for J; bases not matched to a gene: 4. CDR1 and CDR2 from the germline V gene are MNHEY and SVGAGI. The length of the CDR3 is 15 residues. The chain's CDR3 is CASSYGTGGLETQYF. In DNA, the CDR3 is TGTGCCAGCAGTTACGGGACAGGGGGTCTCGAGACCCAGTACTTC.

This clonotype has a count of ten or more. J is TRBJ2-3 and V is TRBV5-1; TRBD2 agrees at 14 bases. V gave up 5 bases and J gave up 2 bases; unmatched junction bases: 10. There are 18 residues in the CDR3. Germline CDR1 SGHRS, CDR2 YFSETQ. CDR3 bases: TGCGCCAGCAGTTACATCCCGGGACTAGCGGGGGCCACAGATACGCAGTATTTT. This encodes CASSYIPGLAGATDTQYF.

The chain couples TRBV20-1 to TRBJ2-3; 8 nucleotides agree with TRBD2. The CDR3 consists of 16 residues. V shed 3 bases, J shed 0 bases, and the junction held 8 bases outside the gene matches. Germline V gene lookup returns CDR1 DFQATT and CDR2 SNEGSKA (reference sequence). Here the CDR3 DNA reads TGCAGTGCTAGTAAGGGACTAGAGGGGAGCACAGATACGCAGTATTTT. Amino acid sequence: CSASKGLEGSTDTQYF.

This clonotype was seen ten or more times. The rearrangement links TRBV12-3 or TRBV12-4 to TRBJ1-1, with 8 bases that match TRBD1. CDR3 length: 13 residues. Trimming removed 5 bases from V and 8 bases from J; junction bases left unmatched: 7. CDR3 amino acids: CASSKGQGLEAFF. In DNA form, the CDR3 reads TGTGCCAGCAGTAAAGGACAGGGCTTAGAAGCTTTCTTT.

This clonotype was observed many times. This sequence joins TRBV20-1 and TRBJ2-5; 7 bases line up with TRBD2. V dropped 3 bases and J dropped 5; count of bases not matched to a gene: 12. The CDR3 is 15 residues long. Looked up from germline, CDR1 is DFQATT and CDR2 is SNEGSKA (reference sequence). The CDR3 is CSASRWEGRHETQYF. CDR3 nucleotides: TGCAGTGCTAGCCGGTGGGAGGGCCGTCACGAGACCCAGTACTTC.

The table lists this clonotype with many counts. This rearrangement joins TRBV20-1 to TRBJ1-5; 11 nucleotides line up with TRBD1. Germline CDR1 reads DFQATT; CDR2 reads SNEGSKA (reference sequence). With V trimmed by 6 bases and J by 2 bases, 9 bases remained unmatched. The CDR3 is 16 residues long. CDR3 DNA sequence: TGCAGTGCCCAGGACAGGGGGCGGGGGGGCAATCAGCCCCAGCATTTT. This codes for CSAQDRGRGGNQPQHF.

This clonotype was detected many times. The chain recombines TRBV5-1 with TRBJ2-5, with a possible D match to TRBD2 (5 bases). V lost 4 bases, J lost 2 bases, and 9 bases lay in between. This CDR3 has 13 amino acids. Germline V gene sequence: CDR1 SGHRS, CDR2 YFSETQ. The CDR3 sequence is CASSTGMQETQYF. In DNA form, the CDR3 reads TGCGCCAGCAGCACGGGGATGCAAGAGACCCAGTACTTC.

The chain recombines TRBV5-5 with TRBJ2-5; 12 bases match TRBD1. From germline, CDR1 is SGHKS and CDR2 YYEKEE (reference sequence). CDR3 length equals 17 residues. Trimming cost V 4 bases and J 0 bases; bases outside gene matches: 7. The CDR3 here is CASSDTGTGGYQETQYF. CDR3 nucleotides: TGTGCCAGCAGCGACACCGGGACAGGGGGCTACCAAGAGACCCAGTACTTC.

This clonotype has a handful of counts. This rearrangement joins TRBV5-1 to TRBJ2-1, with TRBD2 matching 7 bases. The CDR3 spans 16 residues. Germline values: CDR1 SGHRS, CDR2 YFSETQ. V dropped 0 bases and J dropped 3; count of bases not matched to a gene: 6. CDR3 protein: CASSLGGGSDYNEQFF. CDR3 DNA sequence: TGCGCCAGCAGCTTGGGGGGGGGAAGTGACTACAATGAGCAGTTCTTC.

This clonotype showed up many times. The chain recombines TRBV10-3 with TRBJ2-3; D unclear. Between the trimmed V and J ends, which lost 4 bases and 6 bases, there was a span of 5 bases. Germline CDR1 reads ENHRY; CDR2 reads SYGVKD. CDR3 size: 11 residues. The CDR3 here is CAISVLDTQYF. The DNA for the CDR3 is TGTGCCATCAGTGTTCTCGATACGCAGTATTTT.

This clonotype was detected many times. This chain connects TRBV29-1 to TRBJ2-7; D is ambiguous. Germline CDR1 and CDR2: SQVTM and ANQGSEA. The germline V and J ends were trimmed by 8 bases and 6 bases, with 8 bases remaining between them. The length of the CDR3 is 9 residues. CDR3 protein: CSPPAEQYF. CDR3 nucleotide sequence: TGCAGCCCCCCGGCCGAGCAGTACTTC.

This clonotype came up many times. The chain links TRBV20-1 to TRBJ1-1; 7 bases are a match to TRBD1. In germline, CDR1 is DFQATT, CDR2 SNEGSKA (reference sequence). This CDR3 is built from 14 residues. The trim removed 5 bases at V and 5 bases at J, leaving 11 bases unmatched. The CDR3 region is CSAFEGGAETEAFF. The CDR3 DNA is TGCAGTGCTTTTGAAGGGGGCGCTGAGACTGAAGCTTTCTTT.

There are many counts of this clonotype. In DNA, the CDR3 is TGCGCCAGCAGCCCAGGACAGGGCGATAACTATGGCTACACCTTC. The encoded protein is CASSPGQGDNYGYTF. The chain couples TRBV5-1 to TRBJ1-2; TRBD1 aligns across 8 bases. There are 15 residues in the CDR3. Germline CDR1 SGHRS, CDR2 YFSETQ. Trimming took 4 bases from V and 1 from J; bases not matched to a gene: 6.

This clonotype came up many times. The genes are TRBV5-1 and TRBJ1-6; possible D gene TRBD1, 6 bases. Trimming removed 0 bases at V and 7 bases at J, with 14 bases between. Germline CDR1 is SGHRS and CDR2 is YFSETQ. The CDR3 extends over 16 amino acids. DNA for the CDR3: TGCGCCAGCAGCTTGGTGGCTGGGGGGCAGAATTCACCCCTCCACTTT. Translation: CASSLVAGGQNSPLHF. The full variable domain, in which reference TRBV5-1 and TRBJ1-6 provide the parts outside the CDR3, is KAGVTQTPRYLIKTRGQQVTLSCSPISGHRSVSWYQQTPGQGLQFLFEYFSETQRNKGNFPGRFSGRQFSNSRSEMNVSTLELGDSALYLCASSLVAGGQNSPLHFGNGTRLTVT.

This clonotype was counted at least ten times. The chain is built from TRBV20-1 and TRBJ1-1; the D is unclear. V gave up 3 bases and J gave up 1 base, with 6 bases separating them. Per germline, CDR1 DFQATT and CDR2 SNEGSKA (reference sequence). The CDR3 loop spans 12 amino acids. The CDR3 region has the DNA TGCAGTGCTAGTTACAAGAACACTGAAGCTTTCTTT. Protein: CSASYKNTEAFF.

The CDR3 DNA is TGCAGTGCTAGAGACCGGGACAAGAAGGAGACCCAGTACTTC. Translated, it gives CSARDRDKKETQYF. The V call is TRBV20-1, the J call TRBJ2-5, with D tentatively TRBD1 (6 bases). CDR1 is DFQATT, CDR2 SNEGSKA, per germline (reference sequence). V lost 0 bases and J lost 5, with 13 bases in between. This CDR3 region has 14 residues.

For this clonotype: A read error may explain this, as a much larger clone is one base away. V usage is TRBV6-1 and J usage is TRBJ2-3; D remains ambiguous. CDR3 length equals 15 residues. Germline values: CDR1 MNHNS, CDR2 SASEGT. Here the CDR3 reads CTSSEEDWGTDTQYF. As DNA, the CDR3 is TGTACCAGCAGTGAAGAGGATTGGGGCACAGATACGCAGTATTTT.

This clonotype was counted ten times or more. This chain uses TRBV20-1 with TRBJ2-5; unclear D gene. V lost 0 bases and J lost 1, with 12 bases in between. Germline loops: CDR1 DFQATT, CDR2 SNEGSKA (reference sequence). CDR3 length: 15 amino acids. CDR3 DNA sequence: TGCAGTGCTAGAGATGGCGCAGAAAGCCAAGAGACCCAGTACTTC. As protein: CSARDGAESQETQYF.

This clonotype has ten or more counts. This rearrangement joins TRBV10-3 to TRBJ1-3; 7 bases are shared with TRBD1. The length of the CDR3 is 15 residues. J gave up 0 bases and V 5 bases, and 4 bases lay outside the gene matches. From germline, CDR1 is ENHRY and CDR2 SYGVKD. The CDR3 is CAISPTGISGNTIYF. The CDR3 coding sequence is TGTGCCATCAGTCCGACAGGGATCTCTGGAAACACCATATATTTT.

This clonotype occurred many times. The gene calls are TRBV9 and TRBJ2-3, with 10 bases that match TRBD1. Trimming took 2 bases from V and 4 from J; bases not matched to a gene: 4. CDR1 is SGDLS, CDR2 YYNGEE, per germline. The length of the CDR3 is 15 residues. The CDR3 nucleotides read TGTGCCAGCAGCGTTGGGGGACAGGGGTCAGATACGCAGTATTTT. The encoded protein is CASSVGGQGSDTQYF. Filled out from reference TRBV9 and TRBJ2-3, the complete variable domain reads DSGVTQTPKHLITATGQRVTLRCSPRSGDLSVYWYQQSLDQGLQFLIQYYNGEERAKGNILERFSAQQFPDLHSELNLSSLELGDSALYFCASSVGGQGSDTQYFGPGTRLTVL.

Ten or more counts support this clonotype. The rearrangement joins TRBV20-1 to TRBJ2-7; D uncertain. The CDR3 totals 15 residues. Looked up from germline, CDR1 is DFQATT and CDR2 is SNEGSKA (reference sequence). V shed 1 base and J shed 2 bases, with 15 bases lying between them. The CDR3 sequence is CSARGAPPSPYEQYF. The CDR3 coding sequence is TGCAGTGCTAGAGGAGCCCCGCCCTCCCCCTACGAGCAGTACTTC.

This clonotype showed up many times. The rearrangement uses TRBV12-3 or TRBV12-4 and TRBJ2-7; a weak D match, TRBD1 (6 bases). Trimming shortened V by 6 bases and J by 5 bases, and 14 bases separated the two germline ends. This CDR3 has 13 amino acids. The CDR3 reads CASSRQEYDEQYF. CDR3 DNA sequence: TGTGCCAGCAGCCGACAGGAATACGACGAGCAGTACTTC.

This clonotype showed up many times. CDR3 region: CASSESRGRAYEQYF. CDR3 nucleotide sequence: TGTGCCAGCAGTGAATCCAGGGGGAGGGCCTACGAGCAGTACTTC. This chain connects TRBV25-1 to TRBJ2-7, with D tentatively TRBD1 or TRBD2 (7 bases each). Germline V gives CDR1 MGHDK, CDR2 SYGVNS. V was clipped by 1 base and J by 2 bases, with 12 bases between them. CDR3 size: 15 residues.

A remark on this clonotype: This clone may be a read error of a much larger clone one base away. Since the CDR3 does not end with the conserved phenylalanine or tryptophan, this likely comes from a read error. The chain links TRBV7-2 to TRBJ2-7; possible D gene TRBD1, 7 bases. Looked up from germline, CDR1 is SGHTA and CDR2 is FQGNSA. The CDR3 is 14 residues long. Trimming pared 5 bases from V and 2 bases from J, leaving 13 bases between. The CDR3 DNA follows: TGTGCCAGCAGCCCTGCGGGACAGCCCTACGAGCAGTACATC. This gives the protein CASSPAGQPYEQYI.

The table lists this clonotype with many counts. J is TRBJ2-3 and V is TRBV7-2; tentative D call: TRBD2 (7 bases). V lost 5 bases and J lost 6, with 15 bases in between. Looked up from germline, CDR1 is SGHTA and CDR2 is FQGNSA. The CDR3 is made up of 14 amino acids. CDR3 sequence (DNA): TGTGCCAGCAGCCCACTAGGGGGAGGGGATACGCAGTATTTT. Translating it yields CASSPLGGGDTQYF.

The table lists this clonotype with many counts. The chain employs TRBV12-3 or TRBV12-4 and TRBJ1-2, with D hard to call. V shed 6 bases and J shed 2 bases, with 7 bases lying between them. CDR3 size: 12 residues. The DNA for the CDR3 is TGTGCCAGCAGCACATTGAACTATGGCTACACCTTC. Translation: CASSTLNYGYTF.

Ten or more counts support this clonotype. This chain uses TRBV11-3 with TRBJ2-7; unclear D gene. The germline gives CDR1 SGHNT, CDR2 YENEEA. V lost 8 bases and J 0 bases, leaving 14 bases between the germline ends. This CDR3 is 14 amino acids long. CDR3 sequence reads: CASQAGPSSYEQYF. The DNA for the CDR3 is TGTGCCAGCCAAGCCGGCCCGAGCTCCTACGAGCAGTACTTC.

Notes on this clonotype: One base away lies a much larger clone, so this may be a sequencing read error. V and J are TRBV12-3 or TRBV12-4 and TRBJ1-4; D is ambiguous. CDR3 length: 15 amino acids. The CDR3 region has the DNA TGTACCAGCAGCCCAAACAAAGGCGAGAGTGAAAAACTGTTTTTT. Translation: CTSSPNKGESEKLFF.